A single sample gave rise to the 2 T cell receptor beta chains below, sequenced in a study of CD8 T cells in ankylosing spondylitis. TCRdb redid the calling of the 5' RACE reads with MiXCR, one entry per CDR3 protein. The repertoire holds more than 300,000 distinct CDR3 sequences, under 14% seen once, with 8% to 9.5% in the top ten. The specimen was blood, either unsorted or a sorted T cell fraction (not recorded which). All receptors come from a female donor with ankylosing spondylitis or in good health (not recorded which).

This clonotype was seen ten or more times. The chain uses TRBV29-1 and TRBJ2-6; D ambiguous. This CDR3 comprises 15 residues. V lost 2 bases and J 0 bases, leaving 8 bases between the germline ends. The germline CDR1 and CDR2 sequences are SQVTM and ANQGSEA. In DNA, the CDR3 is TGCAGCGTTGAAAGAACAGACTCTGGGGCCAACGTCCTGACTTTC. Its translation: CSVERTDSGANVLTF.

Note on this clonotype: This could be a read error, since a much larger clone is one nucleotide away. V is TRBV20-1 and J is TRBJ1-5; TRBD1 aligns across 7 bases. Germline loops: CDR1 DFQATT, CDR2 SNEGSKA (reference sequence). Trimming removed 2 bases from V and 0 bases from J; junction bases left unmatched: 7. The CDR3 spans 16 residues. Here the CDR3 DNA reads TGCAGTGCTAGATCTGCAGGGGGTATTAGCAATCAGCCCCAGCATTTT. It yields the protein CSARSAGGISNQPQHF.